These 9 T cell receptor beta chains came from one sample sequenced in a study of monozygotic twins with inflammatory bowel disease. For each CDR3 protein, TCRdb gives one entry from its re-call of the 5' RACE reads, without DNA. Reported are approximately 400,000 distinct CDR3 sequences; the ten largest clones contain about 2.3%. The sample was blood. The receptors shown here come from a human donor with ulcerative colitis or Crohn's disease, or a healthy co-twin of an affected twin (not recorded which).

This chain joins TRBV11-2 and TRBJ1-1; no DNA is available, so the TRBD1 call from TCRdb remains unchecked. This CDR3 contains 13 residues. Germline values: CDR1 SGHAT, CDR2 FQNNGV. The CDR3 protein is CASSLEAGAEAFF.

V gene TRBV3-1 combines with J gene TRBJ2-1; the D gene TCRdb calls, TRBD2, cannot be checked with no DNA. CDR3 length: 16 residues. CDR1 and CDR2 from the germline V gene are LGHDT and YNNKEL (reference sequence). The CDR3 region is CASSQEWRGGRNEQFF.

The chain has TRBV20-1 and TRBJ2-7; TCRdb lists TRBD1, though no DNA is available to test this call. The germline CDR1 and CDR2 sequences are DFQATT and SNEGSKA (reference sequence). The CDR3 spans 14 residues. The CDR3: CSARDRAWGARRYF.

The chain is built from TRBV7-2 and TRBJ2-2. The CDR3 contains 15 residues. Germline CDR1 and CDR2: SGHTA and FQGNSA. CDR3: CASSLAITNTGELFF.

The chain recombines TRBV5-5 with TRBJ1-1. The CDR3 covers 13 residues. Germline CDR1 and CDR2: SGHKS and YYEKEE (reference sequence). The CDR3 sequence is CASSLSGFTEAFF.

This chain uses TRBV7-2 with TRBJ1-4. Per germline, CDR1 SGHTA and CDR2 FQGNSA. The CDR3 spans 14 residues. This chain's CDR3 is CASSRGSDNEKLFF.

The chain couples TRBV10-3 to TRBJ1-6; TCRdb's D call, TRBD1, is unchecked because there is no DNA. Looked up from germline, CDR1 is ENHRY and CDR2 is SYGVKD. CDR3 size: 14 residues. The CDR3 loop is CAISGNPDGSPLHF.

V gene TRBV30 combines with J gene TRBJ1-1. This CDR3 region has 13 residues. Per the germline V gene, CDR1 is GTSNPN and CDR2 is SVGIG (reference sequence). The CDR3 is CAWSSTVSTEAFF. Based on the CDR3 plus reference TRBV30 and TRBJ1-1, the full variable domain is SQTIHQWPATLVQPVGSPLSLECTVEGTSNPNLYWYRQAAGRGLQLLFYSVGIGQISSEVPQNLSASRPQDRQFILSSKKLLLSDSGFYLCAWSSTVSTEAFFGQGTRLTVV.

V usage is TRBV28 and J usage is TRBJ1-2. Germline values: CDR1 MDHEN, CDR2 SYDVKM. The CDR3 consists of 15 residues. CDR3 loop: CASSLSGGVKGGYTF.